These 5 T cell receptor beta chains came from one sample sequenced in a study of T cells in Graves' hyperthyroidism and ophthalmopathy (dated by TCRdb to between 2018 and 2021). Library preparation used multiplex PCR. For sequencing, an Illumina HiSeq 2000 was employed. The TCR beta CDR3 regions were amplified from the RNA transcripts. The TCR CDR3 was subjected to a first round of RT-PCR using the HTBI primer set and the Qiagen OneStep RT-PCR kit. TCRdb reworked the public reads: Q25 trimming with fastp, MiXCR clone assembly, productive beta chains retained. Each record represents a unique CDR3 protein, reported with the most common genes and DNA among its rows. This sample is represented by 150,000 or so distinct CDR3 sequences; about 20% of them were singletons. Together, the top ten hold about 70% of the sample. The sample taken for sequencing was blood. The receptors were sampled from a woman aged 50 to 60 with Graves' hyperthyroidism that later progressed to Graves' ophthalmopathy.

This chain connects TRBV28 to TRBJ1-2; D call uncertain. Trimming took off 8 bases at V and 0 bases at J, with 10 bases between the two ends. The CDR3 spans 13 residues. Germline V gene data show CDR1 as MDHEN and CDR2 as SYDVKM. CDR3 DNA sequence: TGTGCCAGCCTCAAGTCCACTAACTATGGCTACACCTTC. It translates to CASLKSTNYGYTF.

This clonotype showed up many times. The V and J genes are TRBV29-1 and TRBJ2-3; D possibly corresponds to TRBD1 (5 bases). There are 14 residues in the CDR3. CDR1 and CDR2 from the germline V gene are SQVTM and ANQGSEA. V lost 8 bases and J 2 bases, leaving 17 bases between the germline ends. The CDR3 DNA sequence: TGCAGCACCCGAACACCCGGACACACAGATACGCAGTATTTT. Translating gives CSTRTPGHTDTQYF.

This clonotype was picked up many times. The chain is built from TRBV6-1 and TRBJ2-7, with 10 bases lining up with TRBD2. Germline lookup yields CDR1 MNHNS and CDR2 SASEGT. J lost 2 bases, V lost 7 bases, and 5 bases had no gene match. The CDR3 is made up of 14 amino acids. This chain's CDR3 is CASTPSGRPYEQYF. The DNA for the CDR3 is TGTGCCAGCACCCCTAGCGGGAGACCCTACGAGCAGTACTTC.

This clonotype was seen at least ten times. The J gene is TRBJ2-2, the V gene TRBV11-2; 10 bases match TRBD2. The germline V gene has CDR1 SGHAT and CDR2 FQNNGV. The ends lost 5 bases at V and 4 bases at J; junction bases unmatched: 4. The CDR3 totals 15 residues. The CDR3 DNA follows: TGTGCCAGCAGCCCCCTAGCGGGAGCCACCGGGGAGCTGTTTTTT. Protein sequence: CASSPLAGATGELFF.

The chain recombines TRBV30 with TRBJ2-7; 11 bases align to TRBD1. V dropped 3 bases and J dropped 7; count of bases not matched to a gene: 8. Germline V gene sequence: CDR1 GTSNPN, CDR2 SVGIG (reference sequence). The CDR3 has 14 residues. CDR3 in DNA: TGTGCCTGGAGCACCGGGACAGGGGGTATGGAGCAGTACTTC. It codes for CAWSTGTGGMEQYF.